This passage covers 3 T cell receptor beta chains from one sample sequenced in a study of early T cells in non-severe SARS-CoV-2 infection. Each CDR3 protein is one row after TCRdb ran MiXCR on the 5' RACE reads. The sample yields around 59,000 distinct CDR3 sequences, around 9% seen once. Sequenced: whole blood. The receptor set was obtained from an adult who was a healthcare worker with PCR-confirmed SARS-CoV-2 infection or an uninfected control (not recorded which).

CDR3 DNA sequence: TGTGCCAGCACCACGGGGGTTGCTAACTATGGCTACACCTTC. Its protein product is CASTTGVANYGYTF. The gene calls are TRBV5-4 and TRBJ1-2, with D perhaps TRBD1 (5 bases). CDR1 is SGHNT, CDR2 YYREEE, per germline (reference sequence). CDR3 length: 14 residues. The V and J ends lost 6 bases and 0 bases respectively, with 12 bases between them.

The V gene is TRBV12-3 or TRBV12-4, the J gene TRBJ2-7; TRBD2 might be the D (6 bases). The V end lost 4 bases, the J end lost 5 bases, and 6 bases lay between the germline ends. The CDR3 runs 11 residues. This CDR3 reads CASSWGDEQYF. CDR3 sequence (DNA): TGTGCCAGCAGTTGGGGGGACGAGCAGTACTTC.

The V call is TRBV20-1, the J call TRBJ2-1, with a possible D match to TRBD2 (6 bases). The CDR3 has 16 amino acids. The V gene's germline CDR1 is DFQATT and CDR2 SNEGSKA (reference sequence). The V gene lost 6 bases and the J gene lost 3 bases, with 21 bases spanning the gap. DNA for the CDR3: TGCAGTGCCAAGAGCCTGGGGGGAGCAAACTACAATGAGCAGTTCTTC. It translates to CSAKSLGGANYNEQFF.